Each of the 15 T cell receptor beta chains below was sequenced from the same sample in a study of cytomegalovirus exposure and HLA in healthy donors. The PCR made use of 60 Vbeta and 13 Jbeta primers. This table comes from immunoSEQ multiplex PCR, and its TCRdb copy is limited to in-frame clones, with some not included. The sample has 200,000 or so clones; over 75% are singletons. The specimen was PBMCs. These TCRs come from a boy aged 2 to 9 in good health and CMV-seronegative.

The chain joins TRBV18 to TRBJ1-1; TRBD1 is a possible D gene (6 bases). Germline CDR1 is KGHSH and CDR2 is LQKENI. The CDR3 length is 14 residues. Trimming took off 2 bases at V and 3 bases at J, with 10 bases between the two ends. The CDR3 spells CASSPTGTDTEAFF. DNA for the CDR3: TGTGCCAGCTCACCAACAGGGACGGACACTGAAGCTTTCTTT.

The chain recombines TRBV19 with TRBJ1-2; 10 bases map to TRBD1. With 5 bases clipped from V and 7 bases from J, the junction kept 7 bases outside the gene matches. The CDR3 has 14 residues. In germline, CDR1 is LNHDA, CDR2 SQIVND (reference sequence). The CDR3 is CASSPGRDRGGYTF. The CDR3 nucleotides read TGTGCCAGTAGTCCCGGACGGGACAGGGGTGGCTACACCTTC. The variable domain in full, with the rest retrieved from reference TRBV19 and TRBJ1-2, is DGGITQSPKYLFRKEGQNVTLSCEQNLNHDAMYWYRQDPGQGLRLIYYSQIVNDFQKGDIAEGYSVSREKKESFPLTVTSAQKNPTAFYLCASSPGRDRGGYTFGSGTRLTVV.

This chain uses TRBV18 with TRBJ1-2, with D maybe TRBD1 (5 bases). Germline lookup yields CDR1 KGHSH and CDR2 LQKENI. V was trimmed by 6 bases and J by 6 bases, leaving 20 bases between them. This CDR3 has 15 residues. The CDR3 DNA is TGTGCCAGCTCGCCCGGGGGTCAGGGCACGGATGGCTACACCTTC. Translated, it gives CASSPGGQGTDGYTF.

The chain has TRBV4-2 and TRBJ1-1; possibly TRBD1 for D (5 bases). There are 13 residues in the CDR3. Looked up from germline, CDR1 is LGHNA and CDR2 is YNFKEQ. Trimming cost V 4 bases and J 1 base, with 7 bases left between them. The CDR3 DNA reads as TGTGCCAGCAGCCCCGGGGGGAACACTGAAGCTTTCTTT. Its protein is CASSPGGNTEAFF.

This chain joins TRBV19 and TRBJ2-6, with D possibly being TRBD1 (7 bases). The V gene lost 11 bases and the J gene lost 4 bases, with 21 bases spanning the gap. CDR1 and CDR2 from the germline V gene are LNHDA and SQIVND (reference sequence). The CDR3 covers 16 residues. In DNA form, the CDR3 reads TGTGCCTTCAACCCAGGGGGGCGGGCAGGGGCCAACGTCCTGACTTTC. Amino acid sequence: CAFNPGGRAGANVLTF.

V usage is TRBV4-1 and J usage is TRBJ1-2, with 7 bases that match TRBD1. In germline, CDR1 is MGHRA, CDR2 YSYEKL. This CDR3 is 15 amino acids long. Trimming removed 3 bases from V and 9 bases from J; junction bases left unmatched: 13. DNA of the CDR3: TGCGCCAGCAGCCACACCATCAGGGGGAAGTTTAGCTACACCTTC. Translating it yields CASSHTIRGKFSYTF.

The chain combines TRBV7-9 with TRBJ2-2; 7 nucleotides align to TRBD2. Trimming removed 5 bases from V and 0 bases from J; junction bases left unmatched: 6. Germline V gene data show CDR1 as SEHNR and CDR2 as FQNEAQ (reference sequence). The CDR3 runs 16 residues. The CDR3 bases are TGTGCCAGCAGCCAAACTGGGGGGGCGAACACCGGGGAGCTGTTTTTT. Translation gives CASSQTGGANTGELFF.

The rearrangement uses TRBV6-6 and TRBJ2-1; maybe TRBD1 (5 bases). In germline, CDR1 is MNHNY, CDR2 SVGAGI (reference sequence). V lost 7 bases, J lost 7 bases, and 11 bases lay in between. This CDR3 is built from 12 residues. CDR3 nucleotides: TGTGCCAGCACTCGAACAGGAAATGAGCAGTTCTTC. Its protein product is CASTRTGNEQFF.

The rearrangement uses TRBV9 and TRBJ1-2; D gene uncertain. Germline CDR1 reads SGDLS; CDR2 reads YYNGEE. This CDR3 comprises 13 residues. V lost 7 bases and J lost 0, with 10 bases in between. CDR3 DNA sequence: TGTGCCAGCTCGGGGATGGCTAACTATGGCTACACCTTC. The encoded protein is CASSGMANYGYTF.

This clone has just a few counts. The chain combines TRBV14 with TRBJ2-5; TRBD2 matches 8 bases. The germline gives CDR1 SGHDN, CDR2 FVKESK. V lost 5 bases to trimming and J lost 4 bases; unmatched junction nucleotides: 3. The CDR3 contains 13 residues. CDR3 sequence: CASSGGLAETQYF. CDR3 coding DNA: TGTGCCAGCAGCGGTGGACTAGCAGAGACCCAGTACTTC.

The rearrangement links TRBV7-9 to TRBJ1-5; TRBD1 is a possible D gene (5 bases). CDR1 is SEHNR and CDR2 is FQNEAQ in the germline V gene (reference sequence). The CDR3 loop spans 16 amino acids. V dropped 5 bases and J dropped 0 bases, with 14 bases sitting between them. In nucleotides, the CDR3 is TGTGCCAGCAGCCCGGGGGGGACCAATAGCAATCAGCCCCAGCATTTT. Amino acids: CASSPGGTNSNQPQHF. The variable domain in full, completed from reference TRBV7-9 and TRBJ1-5, reads DTGVSQNPRHKITKRGQNVTFRCDPISEHNRLYWYRQTLGQGPEFLTYFQNEAQLEKSRLLSDRFSAERPKGSFSTLEIQRTEQGDSAMYLCASSPGGTNSNQPQHFGDGTRLSIL.

Comment on this clone: The sample carries other DNA sequences with the same CDR3. The rearrangement links TRBV29-1 to TRBJ1-3; 8 bases are a match to TRBD1. The J segment lost 4 bases and the V segment lost 2 bases, leaving 1 base of the junction unmatched. CDR1 and CDR2 (germline): SQVTM, ANQGSEA. This CDR3 comprises 13 residues. The CDR3 DNA reads TGCAGCGTTGAAACAGGGGGAGGAAACACCATATATTTT. Protein sequence: CSVETGGGNTIYF.

This rearrangement joins TRBV7-2 to TRBJ2-7, with 12 bases matching TRBD2. After removal of 4 bases from V and 4 bases from J, the junction contained 14 bases not matched to a gene. The germline V gene encodes CDR1 SGHTA and CDR2 FQGNSA. This CDR3 has 18 residues. As DNA, the CDR3 is TGTGCCAGCAGCTCCCCCAGCCACGGGACTAGCGGGCGGTACGAGCAGTACTTC. It specifies CASSSPSHGTSGRYEQYF.

This sequence joins TRBV5-1 and TRBJ2-1, with D possibly TRBD1 on 6 matching bases. Deletions cut 2 bases from V and 7 bases from J, with 16 bases between. The CDR3 runs to 15 residues. Per the germline V gene, CDR1 is SGHRS and CDR2 is YFSETQ. CDR3 residues: CASSFWGQHRNEQFF. CDR3 DNA sequence: TGCGCCAGCAGCTTTTGGGGGCAGCATAGGAATGAGCAGTTCTTC.

The chain uses TRBV19 and TRBJ1-2; D possibly corresponds to TRBD1 (6 bases). Trimming pared 4 bases from V and 8 bases from J, leaving 14 bases between. This CDR3 comprises 13 residues. CDR1 is LNHDA and CDR2 is SQIVND in the germline V gene (reference sequence). In DNA, the CDR3 is TGTGCCAGTAGTAGGACAGAATTTGGGGGCTACACCTTC. Its protein is CASSRTEFGGYTF. Together with reference TRBV19 and TRBJ1-2, the CDR3 gives the full variable domain: DGGITQSPKYLFRKEGQNVTLSCEQNLNHDAMYWYRQDPGQGLRLIYYSQIVNDFQKGDIAEGYSVSREKKESFPLTVTSAQKNPTAFYLCASSRTEFGGYTFGSGTRLTVV.